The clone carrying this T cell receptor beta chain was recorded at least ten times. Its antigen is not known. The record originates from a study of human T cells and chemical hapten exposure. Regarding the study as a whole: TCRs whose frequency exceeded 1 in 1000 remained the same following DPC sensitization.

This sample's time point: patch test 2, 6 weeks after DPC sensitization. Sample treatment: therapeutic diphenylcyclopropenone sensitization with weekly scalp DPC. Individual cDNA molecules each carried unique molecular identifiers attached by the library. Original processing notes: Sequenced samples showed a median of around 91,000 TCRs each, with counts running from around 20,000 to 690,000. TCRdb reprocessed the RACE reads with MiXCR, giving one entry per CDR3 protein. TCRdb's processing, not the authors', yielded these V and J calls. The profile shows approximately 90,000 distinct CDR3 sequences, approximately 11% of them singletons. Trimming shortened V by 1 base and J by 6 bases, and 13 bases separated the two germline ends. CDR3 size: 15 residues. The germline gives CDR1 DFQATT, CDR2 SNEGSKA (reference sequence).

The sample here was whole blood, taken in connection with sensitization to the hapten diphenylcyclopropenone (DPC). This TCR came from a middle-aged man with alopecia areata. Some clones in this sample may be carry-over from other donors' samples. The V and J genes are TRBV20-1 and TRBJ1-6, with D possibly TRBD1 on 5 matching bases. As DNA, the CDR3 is TGCAGTGCTAGAGGGGGCTACCAGGGTAATTCACCCCTCCACTTT. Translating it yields CSARGGYQGNSPLHF.